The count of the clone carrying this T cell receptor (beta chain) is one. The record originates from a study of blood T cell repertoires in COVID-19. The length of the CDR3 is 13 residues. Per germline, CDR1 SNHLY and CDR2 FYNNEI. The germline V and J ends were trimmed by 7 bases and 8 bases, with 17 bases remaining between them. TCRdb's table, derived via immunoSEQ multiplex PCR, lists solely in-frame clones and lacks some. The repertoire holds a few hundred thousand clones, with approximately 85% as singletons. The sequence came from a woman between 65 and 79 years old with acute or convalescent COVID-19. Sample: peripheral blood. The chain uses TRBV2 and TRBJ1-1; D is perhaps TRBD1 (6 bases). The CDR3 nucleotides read TGTGCCAGCACCTCGGCCAGGGGTGGCGAAGCTTTCTTT. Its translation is CASTSARGGEAFF.